The 25 T cell receptor beta chains given below trace back to one sample, sequenced in a study of T cells after yellow fever vaccination (dated by TCRdb to about 2019). Library preparation employed 5' RACE. For sequencing, an Illumina NovaSeq 6000 was employed. Using fastp trimming at Q25 and MiXCR clonotype assembly, TCRdb reanalyzed the public sequencing data and kept in-frame beta chains. Entries are consolidated by CDR3 protein sequence, retaining the most common genes and DNA. Across this sample there are fewer than 400,000 distinct CDR3 sequences, with approximately 11% seen only once. In total, the top ten clones hold approximately 3.3% of the sample. In light of the paper, this sample's treatment or condition label describes: live attenuated yellow fever vaccine strain. The sequencing here drew on CD4+ T cells sorted from PBMCs, taken 45 days after the yellow fever booster vaccination. These receptors were obtained from a man between 18 and 35 years old who received the YFV17D yellow fever vaccine.

The table lists this clonotype with a few counts. The rearrangement links TRBV7-2 to TRBJ1-3; the D gene is possibly TRBD1 (5 bases). Trimming took 4 bases from V and 0 from J, leaving 7 bases between them. The CDR3 covers 14 residues. Germline CDR1 is SGHTA and CDR2 is FQGNSA. The CDR3 nucleotides read TGTGCCAGCAGCTCGGGGGTCTCTGGAAACACCATATATTTT. This codes for CASSSGVSGNTIYF.

This clonotype appeared a few times. The DNA for the CDR3 is TGTGCCAGCAACCTCGCGTCCGGGGCCAACGTCCTGACTTTC. Its translation is CASNLASGANVLTF. The rearrangement joins TRBV7-9 to TRBJ2-6; no reliable D call. Germline CDR1 and CDR2: SEHNR and FQNEAQ (reference sequence). The CDR3 length is 14 residues. V was pared by 7 bases and J by 4 bases, with 11 bases between. The full variable domain, its missing parts supplied by reference TRBV7-9 and TRBJ2-6, is DTGVSQNPRHKITKRGQNVTFRCDPISEHNRLYWYRQTLGQGPEFLTYFQNEAQLEKSRLLSDRFSAERPKGSFSTLEIQRTEQGDSAMYLCASNLASGANVLTFGAGSRLTVL.

This clonotype came up a few times. V and J are TRBV5-1 and TRBJ1-1; 11 bases map to TRBD1. This CDR3 has 16 amino acids. J gave up 0 bases and V 5 bases, and 6 bases lay outside the gene matches. Germline values: CDR1 SGHRS, CDR2 YFSETQ. Here the CDR3 reads CASSFGQGALNTEAFF. DNA of the CDR3: TGCGCCAGCAGTTTCGGACAGGGGGCGTTGAACACTGAAGCTTTCTTT.

The chain is built from TRBV6-6 and TRBJ1-1; 9 positions match TRBD1. Looked up from germline, CDR1 is MNHNY and CDR2 is SVGAGI (reference sequence). The CDR3 contains 15 residues. V lost 5 bases to trimming and J lost 1 base; unmatched junction nucleotides: 5. Written as DNA, the CDR3 is TGTGCCAGCAGTGGCCCGGACAGGGGGAACACTGAAGCTTTCTTT. Amino acids: CASSGPDRGNTEAFF.

In this sample, this clonotype turned up many times. CDR3 amino acids: CASRSGQGNTGELFF. CDR3 coding DNA: TGCGCCAGCAGGTCCGGACAGGGCAACACCGGGGAGCTGTTTTTT. V and J are TRBV5-1 and TRBJ2-2, with 8 positions matching TRBD1. The CDR3 length is 15 residues. The junction had 5 bases not matched to a gene; V was cut back by 5 bases and J by 2 bases. Per the germline V gene, CDR1 is SGHRS and CDR2 is YFSETQ.

This rearrangement joins TRBV5-1 to TRBJ2-1, with 8 bases aligning to TRBD1. The CDR3 runs 17 residues. V lost 2 bases to trimming and J lost 6 bases; unmatched junction nucleotides: 13. Germline assignment: CDR1 SGHRS and CDR2 YFSETQ. In nucleotides, the CDR3 is TGCGCCAGCAGCTTACCGATGGACAGGGCGCGGGTCAATGAGCAGTTCTTC. As protein: CASSLPMDRARVNEQFF.

The J gene is TRBJ2-7, the V gene TRBV28, with TRBD2 matching over 13 bases. J lost 7 bases, V lost 4 bases, and 7 bases had no gene match. The CDR3 loop spans 15 amino acids. Germline assignment: CDR1 MDHEN and CDR2 SYDVKM. The CDR3 DNA is TGTGCCAGCAGTTCGGGACTAGCGGGGCGTGGTGAGCAGTACGTC. Its translation: CASSSGLAGRGEQYV.

In DNA, the CDR3 is TGTGCCAGCAGCCCCGGCCCCCACGATACGCAGTATTTT. Protein: CASSPGPHDTQYF. V is TRBV3-1 and J is TRBJ2-3; no clear D. The CDR3 consists of 13 residues. V dropped 4 bases and J dropped 6 bases, with 11 bases sitting between them. Per germline, CDR1 LGHDT and CDR2 YNNKEL (reference sequence).

This clonotype came up many times. The chain combines TRBV12-3 or TRBV12-4 with TRBJ1-5; TRBD1 might be the D (5 bases). The CDR3 extends over 14 amino acids. The germline V and J ends were trimmed by 5 bases and 7 bases, with 15 bases remaining between them. DNA for the CDR3: TGTGCCAGCAGTCGGAACAGGATTAAGCAGCCCCAGCATTTT. Residues: CASSRNRIKQPQHF.

This clonotype was detected many times. The CDR3 region has the DNA TGTGCCAGCAGCTTAGACGGGACAGGGGGCGACGAGACCCAGTACTTC. This translates into CASSLDGTGGDETQYF. The chain combines TRBV11-2 with TRBJ2-5; 12 bases align to TRBD1. The CDR3 sequence is 16 residues long. J was trimmed by 5 bases and V by 0 bases; bases with no gene match: 4. Germline loops: CDR1 SGHAT, CDR2 FQNNGV.

This clonotype was counted only a few times. The chain's CDR3 is CASSERQGRDGYTF. CDR3 nucleotides: TGTGCCAGCAGTGAGAGGCAGGGAAGGGATGGCTACACCTTC. V is TRBV6-1 and J is TRBJ1-2, with a tentative D call TRBD1 (5 bases). With 3 bases removed from V and 6 bases from J, the gap between germline ends came to 14 bases. The CDR3 extends over 14 amino acids. Germline values: CDR1 MNHNS, CDR2 SASEGT.

This chain joins TRBV12-3 or TRBV12-4 and TRBJ2-5; 10 bases are a match to TRBD1. This CDR3 contains 14 residues. The V segment lost 5 bases and the J segment 5 bases; nucleotides outside the gene matches: 5. The CDR3 coding sequence is TGTGCCAGCAGTACGACAGGGGGCGGGGAGACCCAGTACTTC. Translation gives CASSTTGGGETQYF.

V and J are TRBV12-3 or TRBV12-4 and TRBJ1-1; D remains ambiguous. CDR3 size: 11 residues. V shed 6 bases and J shed 11 bases, with 13 bases lying between them. CDR3 nucleotide sequence: TGTGCCAGCAGCCCCCGCCGGGGTGCTTTCTTT. Translation: CASSPRRGAFF.

In this sample, this clonotype turned up many times. V gene TRBV10-3 combines with J gene TRBJ1-3, with 7 nucleotides matching TRBD1. CDR1 is ENHRY, CDR2 SYGVKD, per germline. There are 17 residues in the CDR3. V dropped 0 bases and J dropped 0; count of bases not matched to a gene: 5. This CDR3 reads CAISESRQGFSGNTIYF. In DNA form, the CDR3 reads TGTGCCATCAGTGAGTCAAGACAGGGTTTCTCTGGAAACACCATATATTTT.

The V call is TRBV20-1, the J call TRBJ1-6; no clear D gene. The CDR3 runs to 13 residues. Germline loops: CDR1 DFQATT, CDR2 SNEGSKA (reference sequence). The ends were cut back, 0 bases at V and 9 bases at J, with 9 bases in the middle. The CDR3, as DNA: TGCAGTGCTAGAGATGTACCCCGTTCACCCCTCCACTTT. It yields the protein CSARDVPRSPLHF.

V gene TRBV4-1 combines with J gene TRBJ1-2; TRBD1 is a possible D gene (6 bases). The CDR3 covers 14 residues. V lost 5 bases and J 5 bases, leaving 15 bases between the germline ends. Germline loops: CDR1 MGHRA, CDR2 YSYEKL. Here the CDR3 DNA reads TGCGCCAGCAGCAGTACAGGGTTGGGGTATGGCTACACCTTC. Protein: CASSSTGLGYGYTF.

The V call is TRBV6-2 or TRBV6-3, the J call TRBJ2-5; D is uncertain. Germline V gives CDR1 MNHEY, CDR2 SVGEGT. CDR3 length: 12 amino acids. Trimming shortened V by 6 bases and J by 4 bases, and 9 bases separated the two germline ends. The CDR3 sequence is CASSEERETQYF. Here the CDR3 DNA reads TGTGCCAGCAGCGAAGAGAGAGAGACCCAGTACTTC.

This clonotype was seen ten or more times. The genes are TRBV4-2 and TRBJ2-5; D possibly uses TRBD1 or TRBD2 (6 bases each). CDR3 size: 16 residues. In germline, CDR1 is LGHNA, CDR2 YNFKEQ. Between the trimmed V and J ends, which lost 1 base and 5 bases, there was a span of 17 bases. In DNA form, the CDR3 reads TGTGCCAGCAGCCAAGTTGGAGGGGGAGGATCGGAGACCCAGTACTTC. It yields the protein CASSQVGGGGSETQYF.

This clonotype was observed many times. This chain uses TRBV5-1 with TRBJ2-5, with D perhaps TRBD1 or TRBD2 (5 bases each). The CDR3 totals 15 residues. V was cut by 2 bases and J by 2 bases, with 13 bases left in between. CDR1 and CDR2 from the germline V gene are SGHRS and YFSETQ. The CDR3 reads CASSLFGTQQETQYF. DNA for the CDR3: TGCGCCAGCAGCTTATTTGGGACGCAGCAAGAGACCCAGTACTTC.

This clonotype has only a few counts. This chain connects TRBV11-2 to TRBJ2-5; the D gene is possibly TRBD2 (6 bases). The ends were cut back, 4 bases at V and 5 bases at J, with 20 bases in the middle. This CDR3 contains 16 residues. Germline values: CDR1 SGHAT, CDR2 FQNNGV. In DNA, the CDR3 is TGTGCCAGCAGCTCTGGAGGGGCTGGGGGGTTGGAGACCCAGTACTTC. It encodes CASSSGGAGGLETQYF.

This chain links TRBV4-1 with TRBJ1-4; D possibly corresponds to TRBD1 (5 bases). This CDR3 has 16 residues. V gave up 1 base and J gave up 7 bases, with 16 bases separating them. Germline V gives CDR1 MGHRA, CDR2 YSYEKL. The CDR3 loop reads CASSQGVGGDGEKLFF. CDR3 DNA sequence: TGCGCCAGCAGCCAAGGTGTAGGAGGGGATGGTGAAAAACTGTTTTTT.

CDR3 protein: CASSQGRGNYFEAFF. The CDR3, as DNA: TGCGCCAGCAGCCAAGGCAGGGGAAACTACTTTGAAGCTTTCTTT. This chain joins TRBV4-1 and TRBJ1-1; D may be TRBD1 (6 bases). Germline V gene lookup returns CDR1 MGHRA and CDR2 YSYEKL. V lost 1 base to trimming and J lost 7 bases, with 16 bases between them. The CDR3 has 15 amino acids.

This clonotype was found a few times. This chain connects TRBV12-3 or TRBV12-4 to TRBJ2-7; 12 nucleotides match TRBD1. After removal of 5 bases from V and 6 bases from J, the junction contained 5 bases not matched to a gene. The CDR3 is made up of 14 amino acids. In DNA, the CDR3 is TGTGCCAGCAGTATCGGGACAGGGGGCTTCGAGCAGTACTTC. Translation: CASSIGTGGFEQYF.

In its sample, this clonotype was seen a few times. The chain joins TRBV12-5 to TRBJ2-1; 8 bases map to TRBD2. The germline CDR1 and CDR2 sequences are LGHNT and FRNRAP. The CDR3 contains 14 residues. With V trimmed by 6 bases and J by 10 bases, 11 bases remained unmatched. This CDR3 reads CASGPTRGGREQFF. DNA of the CDR3: TGTGCTAGTGGACCCACCCGGGGGGGAAGAGAGCAGTTCTTC.

This clonotype was detected ten times or more. This sequence joins TRBV24-1 and TRBJ2-1; possible D gene TRBD2, 5 bases. This CDR3 contains 12 residues. The germline V gene encodes CDR1 KGHDR and CDR2 SFDVKD. With 5 bases removed from V and 9 bases from J, the gap between germline ends came to 10 bases. For the CDR3, the DNA is TGTGCCACCAGTGGCCAGCGGTTTGAGCAGTTCTTC. It encodes CATSGQRFEQFF.